This entry describes one T cell receptor beta chain. This specimen comes from a study of cytomegalovirus exposure and HLA in healthy donors. Primers for the PCR totalled 60 Vbeta and 13 Jbeta. Authors' processing steps: In a later analysis, about 9.9 million of 65 million to 80 million unique beta chains occurred in at least two donors. Measured with immunoSEQ multiplex PCR; TCRdb has only the in-frame clones, and not every one. V and J calls and clone size follow that table, whereas D and trimming were derived from the DNA. The table has under 250,000 clones, less than 80% seen once. Germline CDR1 and CDR2: LGHNA and YSLEER. V shed 4 bases and J 8 bases; nucleotides not matched to a gene: 7. This CDR3 spans 15 amino acids.

The specimen sequenced was PBMCs. The sequence was obtained from a woman in her thirties in good health and CMV-seropositive. This chain uses TRBV4-3 with TRBJ1-6; 8 nucleotides agree with TRBD1. The CDR3 DNA sequence: TGCGCCAGCAGCCCAGCCGGGACAGGAGATTCACCCCTCCACTTT. This encodes CASSPAGTGDSPLHF.